Described below is a single TCR beta chain sequence and its context. The data were taken from a study of T cell changes during pregnancy in multiple sclerosis. CDR1 and CDR2 (germline): SNHLY, FYNNEI. Trimming took 7 bases from V and 2 from J; bases not matched to a gene: 5. The CDR3 contains 15 residues. TCRdb keeps only in-frame clones here, not all; method: immunoSEQ multiplex PCR. The sample holds roughly 93,000 clones, approximately 90% seen once. The clonotype originates from a female donor in good health, enrolled as a control in a pregnancy study. The material sequenced was peripheral blood, taken after pregnancy. The chain couples TRBV2 to TRBJ1-3, with 10 bases matching TRBD1. The CDR3 coding sequence is TGTGCCAGCACCCTGGGACAGGGGACTGGAAACACCATATATTTT. It is translated as CASTLGQGTGNTIYF.